The 27 T cell receptor beta chains presented below share a single source sample, sequenced in a study of CD8 T cells in ankylosing spondylitis. TCRdb called the 5' RACE reads again in MiXCR, with one record for every CDR3 protein. The data hold 150,000 to 200,000 distinct CDR3 sequences, with 9.5% to 13% observed a single time. Sequenced material: blood, either unsorted or a sorted T cell fraction (not recorded which). The source of these receptors is a male donor with ankylosing spondylitis or in good health (not recorded which).

This rearrangement joins TRBV4-1 to TRBJ2-7; 10 nucleotides align to TRBD2. Germline loops: CDR1 MGHRA, CDR2 YSYEKL. Trimming at V came to 0 bases and at J to 4 bases, leaving 9 bases not matched to a gene. CDR3 length equals 17 residues. CDR3 sequence (DNA): TGCGCCAGCAGCCAAGATTTGTCTAGCGGGAGTCGGTACGAGCAGTACTTC. Protein: CASSQDLSSGSRYEQYF.

This clonotype has ten or more counts. The V call is TRBV5-1, the J call TRBJ1-2; D is undetermined. Germline-derived CDR1 and CDR2 are SGHRS and YFSETQ. V lost 1 base, J lost 0 bases, and 13 bases lay in between. This CDR3 contains 16 residues. This CDR3 is CASSLSSPQTNYGYTF. CDR3 nucleotides: TGCGCCAGCAGCTTGTCGTCCCCACAGACTAACTATGGCTACACCTTC.

At least ten counts were recorded for this clonotype. This chain connects TRBV4-1 to TRBJ1-1; TRBD1 is a possible D gene (5 bases). This CDR3 has 14 amino acids. V lost 3 bases to trimming and J lost 4 bases, with 12 bases between them. Germline-derived CDR1 and CDR2 are MGHRA and YSYEKL. CDR3 residues: CASSQDHGGTEAFF. The CDR3 DNA sequence: TGCGCCAGCAGCCAGGACCACGGGGGCACTGAAGCTTTCTTT.

The V and J genes are TRBV12-3 or TRBV12-4 and TRBJ1-2; possibly TRBD1 for D (6 bases). There are 12 residues in the CDR3. Trimming pared 5 bases from V and 6 bases from J, leaving 10 bases between. The CDR3 sequence: CASSGGHDGYTF. The CDR3 DNA sequence: TGTGCCAGCAGTGGGGGACATGATGGCTACACCTTC.

With regard to this clonotype: It may be a read error: a sequence one base away is much more abundant. The gene calls are TRBV20-1 and TRBJ2-7; D perhaps matches TRBD2 (5 bases). The CDR3 runs to 12 residues. Germline V CDR1 and CDR2: DFQATT, SNEGSKA (reference sequence). The CDR3 DNA reads as TGCAGTACTAGTCCGTCCCTCTACGAGCAGTACTTC. It translates to CSTSPSLYEQYF.

This clonotype was found a few times. The chain combines TRBV5-1 with TRBJ2-7, with 14 bases identical to TRBD2. With V trimmed by 0 bases and J by 2 bases, 4 bases remained unmatched. In germline, CDR1 is SGHRS, CDR2 YFSETQ. The CDR3 covers 17 residues. CDR3 residues: CASSLGTSGRSTYEQYF. The CDR3 bases are TGCGCCAGCAGCTTGGGGACTAGCGGGAGGTCGACCTACGAGCAGTACTTC.

The CDR3 region is CASRYFQGDEQFF. The DNA for the CDR3 is TGTGCCAGCAGATACTTCCAGGGAGATGAGCAGTTCTTC. The V call is TRBV12-3 or TRBV12-4, the J call TRBJ2-1; D might be TRBD1 or TRBD2, each matching 5 bases. Trimming removed 6 bases from V and 8 bases from J, with 14 bases in between. The CDR3 has 13 amino acids.

Only a few counts were recorded for this clonotype. The chain combines TRBV14 with TRBJ2-1; 12 bases agree with TRBD2. CDR3 length: 18 amino acids. The ends lost 3 bases at V and 5 bases at J; junction bases unmatched: 11. From germline, CDR1 is SGHDN and CDR2 FVKESK. CDR3 nucleotides: TGTGCCAGCAGCCAGAGGGTGCTAGCGGGGGGGCCGCACAATGAGCAGTTCTTC. Translated: CASSQRVLAGGPHNEQFF.

This clonotype came up many times. The J gene is TRBJ1-6, the V gene TRBV5-6; possible D gene TRBD1, 5 bases. The V gene's germline CDR1 is SGHDT and CDR2 YYEEEE. Trimming pared 1 base from V and 9 bases from J, leaving 11 bases between. CDR3 length: 14 residues. The CDR3 nucleotides read TGTGCCAGCAGCTTGAACGGGGGAATTTCACCCCTCCACTTT. It codes for CASSLNGGISPLHF.

Points on this clonotype: Given a much more abundant clone one base away, this may be a read error. The V call is TRBV2, the J call TRBJ1-4; D possibly corresponds to TRBD1 (6 bases). V dropped 8 bases and J dropped 12 bases, with 19 bases sitting between them. The CDR3 is 13 amino acids. The germline V gene has CDR1 SNHLY and CDR2 FYNNEI. CDR3 sequence reads: CASHGGPNAQLFF. CDR3 bases: TGTGCCAGCCACGGGGGGCCCAATGCACAACTGTTTTTT.

This clonotype was detected many times. This chain joins TRBV25-1 and TRBJ2-3; no clear D gene. The CDR3 loop spans 11 amino acids. V was pared by 4 bases and J by 9 bases, with 8 bases between. Looked up from germline, CDR1 is MGHDK and CDR2 is SYGVNS. The CDR3 protein is CASSGYETQYF. For the CDR3, the DNA is TGTGCCAGCAGTGGATACGAGACGCAGTATTTT. The whole variable domain, filled in from reference TRBV25-1 and TRBJ2-3, reads EADIYQTPRYLVIGTGKKITLECSQTMGHDKMYWYQQDPGMELHLIHYSYGVNSTEKGDLSSESTVSRIRTEHFPLTLESARPSHTSQYLCASSGYETQYFGPGTRLTVL.

In its sample, this clonotype ranks as medium-sized (0.01 to 0.1%). The chain is built from TRBV5-1 and TRBJ2-1; 10 nucleotides agree with TRBD2. Per the germline V gene, CDR1 is SGHRS and CDR2 is YFSETQ. This CDR3 has 16 residues. V was clipped by 4 bases and J by 1 base; unmatched bases: 5. CDR3 DNA: TGCGCCAGCAGCGGGGGACTAGCGTATTCCTACAATGAGCAGTTCTTC. This translates into CASSGGLAYSYNEQFF.

This chain joins TRBV5-1 and TRBJ2-5, with TRBD1 as a possible D gene (6 bases). The CDR3 runs to 13 residues. Germline CDR1 is SGHRS and CDR2 is YFSETQ. V dropped 4 bases and J dropped 3 bases, with 10 bases sitting between them. The CDR3 DNA sequence: TGCGCCAGCAGCCCCCGACAGGAAGAGACCCAGTACTTC. Protein: CASSPRQEETQYF.

This clonotype was counted a few times. The genes are TRBV6-2 or TRBV6-3 and TRBJ1-5; D not certain. CDR1 and CDR2 (germline): MNHEY, SVGEGT. Trimming shortened V by 2 bases and J by 0 bases, and 8 bases separated the two germline ends. The CDR3 is 15 amino acids. CDR3 bases: TGTGCCAGCAGTTACAACTGGCCTAGCAATCAGCCCCAGCATTTT. Its translation: CASSYNWPSNQPQHF.

This clonotype showed up many times. The CDR3 bases are TGCGCCAGCAGCTTACGGGGAGCTAACTATGGCTACACCTTC. As protein: CASSLRGANYGYTF. The rearrangement joins TRBV5-1 to TRBJ1-2; the D is unclear. The CDR3 runs to 14 residues. From germline, CDR1 is SGHRS and CDR2 YFSETQ. Trimming cost V 2 bases and J 0 bases, with 8 bases left between them.

On this clonotype: This may come from a read error, since a much larger clone is one base off. J is TRBJ2-3 and V is TRBV11-3, with D perhaps TRBD1 (5 bases). The CDR3 length is 13 residues. CDR1 and CDR2 (germline): SGHNT, YENEEA. Trimming stripped 8 bases from V and 3 bases from J, with 12 bases between. The CDR3 DNA follows: TGTGCCAGCCGGACGGACAAAACAGATACGCAGTATTTT. Translation gives CASRTDKTDTQYF.

Remarks on this clonotype: At one end, the junction sequence differs from germline, possibly due to a read error. J is TRBJ1-5 and V is TRBV12-3 or TRBV12-4; no clear D. The CDR3 is 14 residues long. CDR3 DNA: TGTGCCAGCAGTTTAGTTGGCTTAAATCCGCCCCAGCATTTT. Protein sequence: CASSLVGLNPPQHF.

This clonotype was observed a handful of times. The rearrangement joins TRBV3-1 to TRBJ2-7, with D hard to call. The CDR3 has 12 amino acids. Germline assignment: CDR1 LGHDT and CDR2 YNNKEL (reference sequence). V lost 4 bases to trimming and J lost 6 bases, with 10 bases between them. The CDR3 spells CASSRGRFEQYF. The CDR3 DNA follows: TGTGCCAGCAGCCGAGGACGTTTCGAGCAGTACTTC.

This clonotype was counted at least ten times. The V gene is TRBV6-2 or TRBV6-3, the J gene TRBJ1-6; TRBD1 agrees at 11 bases. Germline CDR1 reads MNHEY; CDR2 reads SVGEGT. V trimming: 2 bases; J trimming: 7 bases; junction bases outside the gene matches: 4. CDR3 size: 16 residues. The CDR3 DNA is TGTGCCAGCAGTTACGAGGACAGGGGGCAGAATTCACCCCTCCACTTT. Its protein product is CASSYEDRGQNSPLHF.

This clonotype was counted at least ten times. CDR3 sequence: CASSWAQDGPTGDTQYF. The CDR3 nucleotides are TGTGCCAGCAGTTGGGCGCAGGATGGTCCTACGGGGGATACGCAGTATTTT. The chain uses TRBV27 and TRBJ2-3, with a weak D call TRBD2 (5 bases). Germline V lookup: CDR1 MNHEY, CDR2 SMNVEV (reference sequence). The length of the CDR3 is 17 residues. The V gene lost 4 bases and the J gene lost 6 bases, with 23 bases spanning the gap.

This clonotype has a count of ten or more. The chain carries TRBV10-3 and TRBJ2-7, with D possibly matching TRBD2 (5 bases). From germline, CDR1 is ENHRY and CDR2 SYGVKD. Deletions cut 8 bases from V and 2 bases from J, with 13 bases between. The CDR3 consists of 13 residues. The CDR3 protein is CAIAVGKAYEQYF. CDR3 in DNA: TGTGCCATCGCGGTCGGGAAGGCCTACGAGCAGTACTTC.

This clonotype was counted only a few times. V is TRBV7-2 and J is TRBJ2-2, with 8 bases lining up with TRBD2. Germline CDR1 and CDR2: SGHTA and FQGNSA. Unmatched junction bases numbered 1, after V lost 0 bases and J lost 1 base. The CDR3 totals 16 residues. CDR3 sequence: CASSLASGMNTGELFF. In DNA, the CDR3 is TGTGCCAGCAGCTTAGCTAGCGGGATGAACACCGGGGAGCTGTTTTTT. Filled out from reference TRBV7-2 and TRBJ2-2, the complete variable domain reads GAGVSQSPSNKVTEKGKDVELRCDPISGHTALYWYRQSLGQGLEFLIYFQGNSAPDKSGLPSDRFSAERTGGSVSTLTIQRTQQEDSAVYLCASSLASGMNTGELFFGEGSRLTVL.

This clonotype occurred many times. V gene TRBV5-1 combines with J gene TRBJ1-1; no definite D call. The germline V and J ends were trimmed by 0 bases and 10 bases, with 13 bases remaining between them. The germline gives CDR1 SGHRS, CDR2 YFSETQ. The CDR3 spans 13 residues. The CDR3 nucleotides read TGCGCCAGCAGCTTGGGCTCCCCCTTGGCAGCTTTCTTT. Translation: CASSLGSPLAAFF.

This clonotype was counted at least ten times. The chain is built from TRBV5-1 and TRBJ1-3; D ambiguous. Trimming left V 4 bases short and J 2 bases short, with 10 bases between. CDR3 length: 14 amino acids. CDR1 is SGHRS, CDR2 YFSETQ, per germline. CDR3 loop: CASSPGGPGNTIYF. The DNA of the CDR3 is TGCGCCAGCAGCCCGGGCGGGCCTGGAAACACCATATATTTT.

The V call is TRBV4-2, the J call TRBJ2-7; TRBD2 matches 10 bases. Unmatched junction bases numbered 7, after V lost 1 base and J lost 4 bases. The CDR3 totals 16 residues. Germline V gene lookup returns CDR1 LGHNA and CDR2 YNFKEQ. For the CDR3, the DNA is TGTGCCAGCAGCCAAGTTCCCGGGACTAGCGATTACGAGCAGTACTTC. This translates into CASSQVPGTSDYEQYF.

This clonotype was detected ten times or more. CDR3: CSVGTGFSNQPQHF. Written as DNA, the CDR3 is TGCAGCGTCGGGACAGGGTTCAGCAATCAGCCCCAGCATTTT. The rearrangement joins TRBV29-1 to TRBJ1-5, with 9 bases aligning to TRBD1. Unmatched junction bases numbered 4, after V lost 6 bases and J lost 1 base. CDR3 length equals 14 residues. From germline, CDR1 is SQVTM and CDR2 ANQGSEA.

This clonotype turned up a few times. The V gene is TRBV7-9, the J gene TRBJ1-1, with TRBD1 matching over 7 bases. The CDR3 has 13 amino acids. J gave up 6 bases and V 5 bases, and 6 bases lay outside the gene matches. Germline V CDR1 and CDR2: SEHNR, FQNEAQ (reference sequence). In DNA form, the CDR3 reads TGTGCCAGCAGCACCGGGACAGTCTCTGAAGCTTTCTTT. It yields the protein CASSTGTVSEAFF.